The clone carrying this T cell receptor beta chain has just a few counts. Its cognate antigen is unknown. The CDR3 is made up of 14 amino acids. Trimming removed 6 bases from V and 9 bases from J, with 18 bases in between. This sample is drawn from a study of T cells in Graves' hyperthyroidism and ophthalmopathy. Study observations and caveats: Most thyroid-expanded clonotypes above 0.001 were also found in blood. The authors' 13 V-J model separated ophthalmopathy from stable hyperthyroidism.

Amplified TCR beta CDR3 regions derived from RNA transcripts. The HTBI primer set drove a first-round RT-PCR of the TCR CDR3. One entry per CDR3 protein, called by TCRdb with MiXCR from the multiplex PCR reads. The profile covers hundreds of thousands of distinct CDR3 sequences, with approximately 42% appearing a single time and about 7.2% taken by the ten largest. The source is an adult man with Graves' disease, either hyperthyroidism or ophthalmopathy (not recorded which). The sequenced sample consisted of peripheral blood or thyroid tissue (not recorded which). The chain carries TRBV12-3 or TRBV12-4 and TRBJ1-5; unclear D gene. DNA for the CDR3: TGTGCCAGCAGCCAAATCCAGGACCAACCGCCCCAGCATTTT. As protein: CASSQIQDQPPQHF.